This TCR beta chain was identified in a study of technical replicates of blood from a few donors. The CDR3 has 11 amino acids. V was clipped by 7 bases and J by 4 bases, with 7 bases between them. Per germline, CDR1 MNHEY and CDR2 SVGAGI. Only in-frame clones appear in the TCRdb table, and some are missing; sequencing was by immunoSEQ multiplex PCR. The sample records over 90,000 clones, approximately 95% being singletons. This TCR was sampled from a human donor in good health. The chain is built from TRBV6-5 and TRBJ1-2; no definite D call. The sequenced material came from T cells isolated from PBMCs. The CDR3 loop is CASNQFYGYTF. CDR3 coding DNA: TGTGCCAGCAATCAGTTCTATGGCTACACCTTC.